This T cell receptor beta chain was sequenced for a study of OX40 agonist ivuxolimab in advanced cancers. At the level of the study: Three dose-escalation patients had partial responses: one with hepatocellular carcinoma and two with cutaneous melanoma.

Method: immunoSEQ multiplex PCR; TCRdb's copy keeps in-frame clones and lacks some. The table lists approximately 70,000 clones, 85% of them singletons. Trimming shortened V by 1 base and J by 4 bases, and 15 bases separated the two germline ends. Looked up from germline, CDR1 is SGHRS and CDR2 is YFSETQ. The CDR3 consists of 16 residues. V gene TRBV5-1 combines with J gene TRBJ1-3; D gene ambiguous. This specimen consisted of CD4+ or CD8+ T cells sorted from blood, obtained in a trial of the OX40 agonist ivuxolimab. The TCR was taken from an adult with an advanced solid tumor such as melanoma, head and neck, liver or kidney cancer. The CDR3 nucleotides read TGCGCCAGCAGCTTGACCCCAGCTCGGGTGGGAAACACCATATATTTT. Residues: CASSLTPARVGNTIYF. Full variable domain (remainder filled in from reference TRBV5-1 and TRBJ1-3): KAGVTQTPRYLIKTRGQQVTLSCSPISGHRSVSWYQQTPGQGLQFLFEYFSETQRNKGNFPGRFSGRQFSNSRSEMNVSTLELGDSALYLCASSLTPARVGNTIYFGEGSWLTVV.